Presented here are 19 T cell receptor beta chains from one specimen sequenced in a study of T cells in Graves' hyperthyroidism and ophthalmopathy. Using RNA transcripts as the source, TCR beta CDR3 regions were amplified. Researchers ran a first-round RT-PCR on the TCR CDR3 using the HTBI primer set. MiXCR, applied by TCRdb to the multiplex PCR reads, yields one record per CDR3 protein. Of approximately 270,000 distinct CDR3 sequences listed, 14% to 15% are singletons. Sequenced material: blood. All receptors derive from a woman between 40 and 50 years old with Graves' hyperthyroidism that later progressed to Graves' ophthalmopathy.

This clonotype was observed at least ten times. CDR3 DNA: TGTGCCAGCAGTGGTCCGGGACAGGGGGCCTACAATGAGCAGTTCTTC. Protein sequence: CASSGPGQGAYNEQFF. The rearrangement uses TRBV28 and TRBJ2-1; the match to TRBD1 covers 11 bases. The CDR3 runs to 16 residues. Germline lookup yields CDR1 MDHEN and CDR2 SYDVKM. The J segment lost 2 bases and the V segment lost 5 bases, leaving 5 bases of the junction unmatched.

This clonotype was recorded many times. The chain has TRBV27 and TRBJ2-2; the D is unclear. V was clipped by 4 bases and J by 3 bases, with 12 bases between them. From germline, CDR1 is MNHEY and CDR2 SMNVEV (reference sequence). CDR3 length: 15 amino acids. The chain's CDR3 is CASSSRTIHTGELFF. CDR3 coding DNA: TGTGCCAGCAGTTCGCGAACAATTCACACCGGGGAGCTGTTTTTT.

Ten or more counts support this clonotype. The CDR3 DNA reads TGTGCCAGCAGTACAAGACAGGGGTCGGGCGAGACCCAGTACTTC. It specifies CASSTRQGSGETQYF. The chain couples TRBV12-3 or TRBV12-4 to TRBJ2-5; 8 nucleotides agree with TRBD1. Trimming cost V 5 bases and J 5 bases; bases outside gene matches: 10. CDR3 length: 15 residues.

CDR3 DNA: TGTGCCTGGAGTCATCAGCCGGGGGGCTACAATGAGCAGTTCTTC. This gives the protein CAWSHQPGGYNEQFF. V gene TRBV30 combines with J gene TRBJ2-1; 7 bases align to TRBD2. Germline V gene data show CDR1 as GTSNPN and CDR2 as SVGIG (reference sequence). The CDR3 is 15 residues long. The trim removed 2 bases at V and 3 bases at J, leaving 7 bases unmatched.

In its sample, this clonotype was seen many times. The chain uses TRBV11-2 and TRBJ2-5, with D possibly TRBD1 on 7 matching bases. The CDR3 runs 17 residues. Looked up from germline, CDR1 is SGHAT and CDR2 is FQNNGV. V was trimmed by 7 bases and J by 6 bases, leaving 27 bases between them. The CDR3 sequence: CASTPLRGTAAKKTQYF. CDR3 in DNA: TGTGCCAGCACTCCCCTCCGGGGGACAGCTGCCAAAAAGACCCAGTACTTC.

This clonotype was recorded at least ten times. The chain is built from TRBV19 and TRBJ2-7; 10 positions agree with TRBD1. The CDR3 spans 14 residues. Germline values: CDR1 LNHDA, CDR2 SQIVND (reference sequence). J was trimmed by 6 bases and V by 1 base; bases with no gene match: 3. The CDR3 spells CASSIGTGGSEQYF. The CDR3 DNA is TGTGCCAGTAGTATAGGGACAGGGGGTTCCGAGCAGTACTTC.

This clonotype was found a few times. A read error may explain this, as a much larger clone is one base away. J is TRBJ1-3 and V is TRBV2; no clear D gene. The germline V gene encodes CDR1 SNHLY and CDR2 FYNNEI. CDR3 length equals 12 residues. CDR3: CASSRTGNAIYF. The DNA for the CDR3 is TGTGCCAGCAGTCGTACTGGAAACGCCATATATTTT.

This clonotype has only a few counts. J is TRBJ2-2 and V is TRBV5-1, with D possibly matching TRBD1 (7 bases). The V gene lost 5 bases and the J gene lost 2 bases, with 10 bases spanning the gap. CDR1 is SGHRS and CDR2 is YFSETQ in the germline V gene. The CDR3 totals 14 residues. CDR3 sequence (DNA): TGCGCCAGCAGGCGGGACAGCAACACCGGGGAGCTGTTTTTT. This gives the protein CASRRDSNTGELFF.

This rearrangement joins TRBV9 to TRBJ1-3, with D unclear. The germline V gene encodes CDR1 SGDLS and CDR2 YYNGEE. This CDR3 region has 12 residues. Trimming took off 4 bases at V and 4 bases at J, with 6 bases between the two ends. The CDR3 loop reads CASSRSGNTIYF. The CDR3 nucleotides read TGTGCCAGCAGCAGATCCGGAAACACCATATATTTT.

There are a few counts of this clonotype. A much bigger clone sits one base away, suggesting this may be a read error. The CDR3 DNA sequence: TGTGCCAGCAGAAAACAGGACTACTATGGCTACACCTTC. Its translation is CASRKQDYYGYTF. The V gene is TRBV12-3 or TRBV12-4, the J gene TRBJ1-2, with D possibly being TRBD1 (5 bases). This CDR3 is built from 13 residues. V was cut by 6 bases and J by 3 bases, with 11 bases left in between.

On this clonotype: This may come from a read error, since a much larger clone is one base off. The gene calls are TRBV6-1 and TRBJ1-5, with D possibly matching TRBD1 (5 bases). This CDR3 has 14 residues. Per germline, CDR1 MNHNS and CDR2 SASEGT. The CDR3 protein is CASSALRDVLPHHF. CDR3 nucleotides: TGTGCCAGCAGTGCTTTAAGGGACGTCCTGCCCCACCATTTT.

The table lists this clonotype with many counts. The CDR3 DNA sequence: TGTGCCAGCAGCCCCGTGAGCGCCGGGGGGCCCGGGGAGCTGTTTTTT. Protein sequence: CASSPVSAGGPGELFF. The genes are TRBV7-9 and TRBJ2-2; TRBD2 is a possible D gene (7 bases). Germline V gives CDR1 SEHNR, CDR2 FQNEAQ (reference sequence). Trimming cost V 5 bases and J 6 bases, with 19 bases left between them. The CDR3 spans 16 residues.

This clonotype was recorded at least ten times. The chain uses TRBV11-2 and TRBJ2-1; maybe TRBD1 (6 bases). Germline CDR1 is SGHAT and CDR2 is FQNNGV. The germline V and J ends were trimmed by 5 bases and 2 bases, with 13 bases remaining between them. The CDR3 has 15 amino acids. CDR3 bases: TGTGCCAGCAGCGTCATACAGGGTACCTACAATGAGCAGTTCTTC. This sequence encodes CASSVIQGTYNEQFF.

This clonotype has ten or more counts. The chain carries TRBV6-5 and TRBJ1-1; D might be TRBD1 (5 bases). The CDR3 runs 15 residues. From germline, CDR1 is MNHEY and CDR2 SVGAGI. V was cut by 2 bases and J by 5 bases, with 15 bases left in between. Here the CDR3 reads CASSYAWGPGTEAFF. In DNA, the CDR3 is TGTGCCAGCAGTTACGCTTGGGGCCCGGGGACTGAAGCTTTCTTT.

On this clonotype itself: This could be a read error, since a much larger clone is one nucleotide away. The chain recombines TRBV6-9 with TRBJ2-1; D not resolved. The germline CDR1 and CDR2 sequences are MNHGY and SVAAGI. CDR3 length equals 13 residues. Trimming removed 3 bases at V and 9 bases at J, with 12 bases between. The CDR3 protein is CASSYLTEGEQFF. In DNA, the CDR3 is TGTGCCAGCAGTTACTTGACGGAAGGTGAGCAGTTCTTC.

The sample holds many counts of this clonotype. V gene TRBV7-9 combines with J gene TRBJ2-1, with TRBD2 identical over 10 bases. Germline trimming cut 2 bases from V and 9 bases from J; bases unmatched to any gene: 10. Germline CDR1 SEHNR, CDR2 FQNEAQ (reference sequence). This CDR3 has 16 amino acids. CDR3 bases: TGTGCCAGCAGCTTACTACAGCGGGAGGGCCTATTTGAGCAGTTCTTC. Its translation: CASSLLQREGLFEQFF.

This clonotype came up many times. J is TRBJ2-7 and V is TRBV28; perhaps TRBD2 as D (6 bases). CDR1 and CDR2 (germline): MDHEN, SYDVKM. Trimming shortened V by 7 bases and J by 4 bases, and 14 bases separated the two germline ends. CDR3 length equals 13 residues. The CDR3 DNA sequence: TGTGCCAGCAAGGTGGGGGGTAGGTACGAGCAGTACTTC. It translates to CASKVGGRYEQYF.

This clonotype was detected ten times or more. This sequence joins TRBV27 and TRBJ2-7; TRBD2 agrees at 9 bases. The V gene end was trimmed by 4 bases and the J gene end by 0 bases; junction bases not matched to a gene: 10. There are 17 residues in the CDR3. Germline V gene data show CDR1 as MNHEY and CDR2 as SMNVEV (reference sequence). CDR3 sequence: CASSSAKTSGSSYEQYF. CDR3 bases: TGTGCCAGCAGTTCCGCTAAGACTAGCGGTTCCTCCTACGAGCAGTACTTC.

This clonotype was counted between two and nine times. The genes are TRBV20-1 and TRBJ2-2; D unclear. The CDR3 has 13 residues. The V end lost 1 base, the J end lost 2 bases, and 5 bases lay between the germline ends. CDR1 is DFQATT, CDR2 SNEGSKA, per germline (reference sequence). CDR3 sequence reads: CSARGLNTGELFF. The CDR3 bases are TGCAGTGCTAGAGGATTAAACACCGGGGAGCTGTTTTTT.